A single sample gave rise to the 2 T cell receptor beta chains below, sequenced in a study of T cell repertoires in cytomegalovirus infection. One entry per CDR3 protein, called by TCRdb with MiXCR from the reads. The repertoire consists of roughly 320,000 distinct CDR3 sequences, with 9.6% occurring once and the leading ten covering around 2.4%. Sequencing was performed on PBMCs. Source of these receptors: a human donor in good health (CMV status not recorded). Some clones in this sample may be carry-over from other donors' samples.

This clonotype has a count of ten or more. The chain uses TRBV7-2 and TRBJ2-1; 12 positions match TRBD2. Unmatched junction bases numbered 7, after V lost 1 base and J lost 6 bases. Germline CDR1 is SGHTA and CDR2 is FQGNSA. CDR3 length: 17 amino acids. In DNA form, the CDR3 reads TGTGCCAGCAGCTTAGACCTACTAGCGGGGGGACGCAATGAGCAGTTCTTC. As protein: CASSLDLLAGGRNEQFF.

A note on this clonotype: The junction and the germline gene differ at one end; a read error may be behind it. The chain uses TRBV12-3 or TRBV12-4 and TRBJ2-2; tentatively, D is TRBD2 (5 bases). This CDR3 comprises 15 residues. In DNA form, the CDR3 reads TGTGCCTGCAGTTTAGCGCTAACACCGTACGGGGAGCTGTTTTTT. This translates into CACSLALTPYGELFF.